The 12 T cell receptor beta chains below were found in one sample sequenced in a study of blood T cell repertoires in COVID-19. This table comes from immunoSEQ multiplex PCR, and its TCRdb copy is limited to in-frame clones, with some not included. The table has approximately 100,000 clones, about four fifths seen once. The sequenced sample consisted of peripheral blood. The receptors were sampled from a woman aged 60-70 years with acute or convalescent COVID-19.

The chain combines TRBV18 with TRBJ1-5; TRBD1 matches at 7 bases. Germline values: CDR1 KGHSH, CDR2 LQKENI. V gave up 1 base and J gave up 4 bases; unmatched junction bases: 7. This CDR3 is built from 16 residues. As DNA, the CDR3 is TGTGCCAGCTCACCACGTACAGGGGCCGGGAATCAGCCCCAGCATTTT. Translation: CASSPRTGAGNQPQHF.

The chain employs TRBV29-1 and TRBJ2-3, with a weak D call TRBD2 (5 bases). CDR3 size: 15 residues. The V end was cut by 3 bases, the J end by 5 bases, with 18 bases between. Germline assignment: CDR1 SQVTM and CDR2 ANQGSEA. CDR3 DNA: TGCAGCGTTGAGAGCCGGACGGGAACGGTAGATACGCAGTATTTT. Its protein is CSVESRTGTVDTQYF.

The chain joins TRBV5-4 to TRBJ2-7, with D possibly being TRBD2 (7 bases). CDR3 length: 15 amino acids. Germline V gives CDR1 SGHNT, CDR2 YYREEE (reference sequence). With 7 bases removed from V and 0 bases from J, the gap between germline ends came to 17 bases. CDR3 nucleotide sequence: TGTGCCAGCGGGGGCGGGGGATCGAGCTCCTACGAGCAGTACTTC. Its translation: CASGGGGSSSYEQYF.

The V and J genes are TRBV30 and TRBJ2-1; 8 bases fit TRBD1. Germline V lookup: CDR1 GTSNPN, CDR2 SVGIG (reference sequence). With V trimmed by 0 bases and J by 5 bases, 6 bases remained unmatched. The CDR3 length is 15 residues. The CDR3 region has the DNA TGTGCCTGGAGTGTGTCAGGGGGCGGGGACAATGAGCAGTTCTTC. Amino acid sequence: CAWSVSGGGDNEQFF.

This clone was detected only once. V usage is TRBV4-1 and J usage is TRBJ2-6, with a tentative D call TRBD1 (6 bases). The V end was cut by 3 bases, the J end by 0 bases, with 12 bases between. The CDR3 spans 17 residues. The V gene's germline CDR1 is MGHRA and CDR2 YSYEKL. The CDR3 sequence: CASSQPGHSSGANVLTF. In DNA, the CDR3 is TGCGCCAGCAGCCAGCCGGGACATAGCTCTGGGGCCAACGTCCTGACTTTC.

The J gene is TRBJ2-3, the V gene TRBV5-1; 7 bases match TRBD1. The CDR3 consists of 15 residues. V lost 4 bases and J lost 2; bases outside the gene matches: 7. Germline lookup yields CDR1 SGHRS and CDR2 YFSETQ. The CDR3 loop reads CASSPRDSSTDTQYF. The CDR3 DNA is TGCGCCAGCAGCCCCCGGGACAGCTCCACAGATACGCAGTATTTT.

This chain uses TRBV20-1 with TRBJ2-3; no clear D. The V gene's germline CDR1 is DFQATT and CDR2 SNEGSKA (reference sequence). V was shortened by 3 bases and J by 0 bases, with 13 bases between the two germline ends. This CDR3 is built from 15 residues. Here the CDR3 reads CSASTHEISTDTQYF. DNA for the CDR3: TGCAGTGCTAGTACTCACGAGATTAGCACAGATACGCAGTATTTT.

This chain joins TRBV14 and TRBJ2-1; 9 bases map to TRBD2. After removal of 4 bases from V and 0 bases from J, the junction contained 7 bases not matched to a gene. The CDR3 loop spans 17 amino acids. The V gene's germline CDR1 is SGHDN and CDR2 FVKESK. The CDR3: CASSRRAGGDSYNEQFF. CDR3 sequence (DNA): TGTGCCAGCAGCCGCCGGGCGGGAGGGGACTCCTACAATGAGCAGTTCTTC.

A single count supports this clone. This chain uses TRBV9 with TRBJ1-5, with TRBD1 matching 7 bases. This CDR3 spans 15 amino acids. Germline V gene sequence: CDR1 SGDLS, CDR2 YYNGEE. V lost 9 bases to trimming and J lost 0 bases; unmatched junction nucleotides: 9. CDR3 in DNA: TGTGCCAAAGAAACAGGGGCCTTTAGCAATCAGCCCCAGCATTTT. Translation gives CAKETGAFSNQPQHF.

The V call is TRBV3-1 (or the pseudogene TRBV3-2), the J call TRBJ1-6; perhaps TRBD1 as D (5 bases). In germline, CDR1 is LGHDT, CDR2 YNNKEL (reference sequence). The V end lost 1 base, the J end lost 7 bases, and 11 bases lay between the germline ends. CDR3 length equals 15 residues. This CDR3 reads CASSQVRAENSPLHF. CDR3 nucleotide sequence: TGTGCCAGCAGCCAAGTCAGGGCGGAGAATTCACCCCTCCACTTT.

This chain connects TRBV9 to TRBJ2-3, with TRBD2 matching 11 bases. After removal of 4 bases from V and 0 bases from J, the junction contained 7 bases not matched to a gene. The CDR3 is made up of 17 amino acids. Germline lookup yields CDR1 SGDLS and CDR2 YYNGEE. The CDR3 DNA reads TGTGCCAGCAGCCCCCGACTAGCGGGACCTAGCACAGATACGCAGTATTTT. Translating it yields CASSPRLAGPSTDTQYF.

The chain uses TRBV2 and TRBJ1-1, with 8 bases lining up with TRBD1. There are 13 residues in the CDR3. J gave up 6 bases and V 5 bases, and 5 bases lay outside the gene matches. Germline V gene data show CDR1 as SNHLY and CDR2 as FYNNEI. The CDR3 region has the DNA TGTGCCAGCAGTTTGGACAGGGAGGCTGAAGCTTTCTTT. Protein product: CASSLDREAEAFF.